This TCR beta chain was found in a study of T cell clones after liver transplantation. Study in general: Blood was drawn pre-transplant, before withdrawal, and after full or failed withdrawal.

V was trimmed by 1 base and J by 6 bases, leaving 19 bases between them. In germline, CDR1 is MGHRA, CDR2 YSYEKL. This CDR3 has 16 residues. Clones were sequenced by immunoSEQ multiplex PCR, and TCRdb holds only the in-frame ones, with some missing. The table lists 50,000 or so clones, approximately 71% of them singletons, with over 9.5% in the top ten. The V gene is TRBV4-1, the J gene TRBJ2-7; no clear D. The sequence derives from a human patient who received a liver transplant. Some T cells may originate from the graft donor. This specimen was CD4+ T cells from blood, taken more than 53 months after liver transplant. The chain's CDR3 is CASSQGISSVRSEQYF. Written as DNA, the CDR3 is TGCGCCAGCAGCCAAGGGATAAGTAGTGTACGAAGCGAGCAGTACTTC.